The 2 T cell receptor beta chains listed next were all sequenced from one sample in a study of blood T cell repertoires in COVID-19. TCRdb's table, derived via immunoSEQ multiplex PCR, lists solely in-frame clones and lacks some. The sample includes 55,000 to 70,000 clones, 80% to 90% of them seen just once. The source material was peripheral blood. The receptor source for this set is a woman aged 60 to 75 with COVID-19, enrolled during active disease.

V gene TRBV5-1 combines with J gene TRBJ2-5; 8 nucleotides align to TRBD1. CDR3 length: 13 amino acids. J lost 9 bases, V lost 3 bases, and 7 bases had no gene match. Germline loops: CDR1 SGHRS, CDR2 YFSETQ. The CDR3 DNA reads as TGCGCCAGCAGCTCACAGGGGGTCGAGGCCCAGTACTTC. It specifies CASSSQGVEAQYF.

The genes are TRBV19 and TRBJ2-3, with D possibly matching TRBD1 (5 bases). The CDR3 totals 14 residues. Germline V gene lookup returns CDR1 LNHDA and CDR2 SQIVND (reference sequence). Trimming removed 3 bases at V and 6 bases at J, with 13 bases between. This CDR3 reads CASSMTRAGDTQYF. The CDR3 DNA follows: TGTGCCAGTAGTATGACACGGGCAGGGGATACGCAGTATTTT.